The T cell receptor beta chain described here comes from a study of neoadjuvant nivolumab and ipilimumab in lung cancer (dated by TCRdb to about 2020). Describing the broader study: In the NEOSTAR trial, nivolumab was administered intravenously at 3 mg/kg on days 1, 15 and 29, and the combination arm also received ipilimumab 1 mg/kg on day 1 only. For each study arm, the primary endpoint of the trial was the rate of major pathologic response (MPR) in the intention-to-treat population. The trial treated approximately 46 patients with operable NSCLC: some 23 were randomized to nivolumab monotherapy and some 21 to nivolumab plus ipilimumab. TCR repertoires were compared between pretherapy (baseline) peripheral blood and tumors resected at surgery after neoadjuvant immune checkpoint blockade. Matched pretherapy and resected tumor pairs were analyzed for seven patients, of whom four received nivolumab and three received nivolumab plus ipilimumab. Results and caveats for the whole study, not just this receptor: Greater TCR richness and clonality were observed in resected tumors than in tumor-adjacent uninvolved lung, and increases were observed in more dual-therapy-treated tumors. Pretherapy blood TCR richness correlated positively with richness in tumors resected after neoadjuvant therapy (Spearman R ≈ 0.79). There was no significant correlation between TCR clonality and pathologic tumor regression, and just a single major-pathologic-response sample was available for the clonality-regression analysis. From pretherapy to surgery, tumor T-cell richness and clonality increased in three of three dual-therapy tumors but in only two of four nivolumab-treated tumors. A small number of samples underwent TCR sequencing.

Points on this clone: Its antigen is not yet known. No per-base quality is available; no much larger clone lies one base away.

V is shortened by 7 bases, J by 1 base, and the region joining them spans 9 bases. From its cysteine to its phenylalanine, the CDR3 spans 12 amino acids. The retained sequence is limited to the CDR3, 36 bases, with the frame set at the first base. The germline V gene sets CDR1 to SGDLS and CDR2 to YYNGEE. What this sample's time point label stands for: at surgical resection after neoadjuvant nivolumab +/- ipilimumab. Samples were obtained from the phase 2 randomized NEOSTAR trial, in which neoadjuvant nivolumab or nivolumab plus ipilimumab followed by surgery was tested in operable NSCLC. Library preparation was by the immunoSEQ multiplex PCR assay. Concerning the study's data processing: Richness and clonality were used to summarize the repertoires, and clones that significantly expanded or contracted between pre- and post-therapy samples were identified. What TCRdb holds here is the immuneACCESS table cut down to in-frame rearrangements. Part of the clones is not present; checked against another copy, under half of the missing clones reflect an unresolved V gene, and the others are unexplained. V and J calls and clone size follow that table, whereas D and trimming were derived from the DNA. This sample comprises approximately 35,000 clones, 92% of them detected only once. Approximately 2% of the sample comes from the top ten.

This TCR came from an adult with non-small cell lung cancer. Recombination joined TRBV9 with TRBJ2-7; too little of a D gene remains to name it. Sequenced here: peripheral blood, sampled after neoadjuvant nivolumab, alone or with ipilimumab, at or shortly before surgery. The CDR3 region reads CASGPGSYEQYF. The nucleotide sequence reads as follows: TGTGCCAGCGGGCCTGGGTCCTACGAGCAGTACTTC. Where the CDR3 stops, the reference TRBV9 and TRBJ2-7 genes take over; the full variable domain is DSGVTQTPKHLITATGQRVTLRCSPRSGDLSVYWYQQSLDQGLQFLIQYYNGEERAKGNILERFSAQQFPDLHSELNLSSLELGDSALYFCASGPGSYEQYFGPGTRLTVT.